Listed here are 9 T cell receptor beta chains from one sample, sequenced in a study of blood T cell repertoires in COVID-19. The table came from immunoSEQ multiplex PCR; TCRdb's copy has only in-frame clones and leaves some out. Found here are about 250,000 clones, about 80% of them singletons; the top ten hold about 4.5%. The sequencing input was peripheral blood. These receptors all stem from a man aged 45-60 years with active or convalescent COVID-19.

The chain is built from TRBV2 and TRBJ2-5; 9 bases are shared with TRBD2. Germline V CDR1 and CDR2: SNHLY, FYNNEI. V was pared by 2 bases and J by 5 bases, with 0 bases of the junction left unmatched. This CDR3 has 13 residues. CDR3 region: CASSELAGETQYF. The CDR3 DNA follows: TGTGCCAGCAGTGAACTAGCGGGGGAGACCCAGTACTTC.

The chain employs TRBV9 and TRBJ1-6; 7 bases fit TRBD1. The CDR3 consists of 15 residues. Trimming took 3 bases from V and 11 from J; bases not matched to a gene: 11. Per germline, CDR1 SGDLS and CDR2 YYNGEE. The CDR3 coding sequence is TGTGCCAGCAGCGCCCAGACAGGGTACGGGGCACCCCTCCACTTT. Translation gives CASSAQTGYGAPLHF.

The J gene is TRBJ2-7, the V gene TRBV3-1 (or the pseudogene TRBV3-2); 10 bases agree with TRBD1. CDR1 LGHDT and CDR2 YNNKEL come from the germline V gene (reference sequence). This CDR3 contains 15 residues. V lost 6 bases and J lost 3; bases outside the gene matches: 8. CDR3 nucleotide sequence: TGTGCCAGCAGTTCAGGGGGGACAGGGGACTACGAGCAGTACTTC. It translates to CASSSGGTGDYEQYF.

The rearrangement links TRBV27 to TRBJ1-2; 11 nucleotides line up with TRBD1. The CDR3 is made up of 16 amino acids. The germline V gene encodes CDR1 MNHEY and CDR2 SMNVEV (reference sequence). With 7 bases clipped from V and 2 bases from J, the junction kept 9 bases outside the gene matches. The CDR3 loop is CASTSLRDRGNYGYTF. The CDR3 DNA sequence: TGTGCCAGCACCTCTCTCCGGGACAGGGGGAACTATGGCTACACCTTC.

The J gene is TRBJ2-2, the V gene TRBV5-5, with a weak D call TRBD1 (6 bases). Trimming stripped 1 base from V and 6 bases from J, with 7 bases between. Germline V gene data show CDR1 as SGHKS and CDR2 as YYEKEE (reference sequence). This CDR3 is built from 13 residues. The CDR3 nucleotides read TGTGCCAGCAGCTTGTGGACAGCCGGGGAGCTGTTTTTT. This translates into CASSLWTAGELFF.

This sequence joins TRBV3-1 (or the pseudogene TRBV3-2) and TRBJ1-2; 9 bases are a match to TRBD1. Germline CDR1 is LGHDT and CDR2 is YNNKEL (reference sequence). V lost 1 base and J lost 5; bases outside the gene matches: 11. CDR3 length: 17 residues. CDR3 nucleotide sequence: TGTGCCAGCAGCCAAGTTCTAGGGACAGGGCGTTGGTATGGCTACACCTTC. This codes for CASSQVLGTGRWYGYTF.

This rearrangement joins TRBV19 to TRBJ1-1; a weak D match, TRBD1 (5 bases). The germline V gene encodes CDR1 LNHDA and CDR2 SQIVND (reference sequence). V lost 5 bases to trimming and J lost 3 bases, with 10 bases between them. The CDR3 contains 13 residues. CDR3 protein: CASSQGSYTEAFF. The CDR3 DNA follows: TGTGCCAGTAGTCAGGGCAGTTACACTGAAGCTTTCTTT.

V gene TRBV6-5 combines with J gene TRBJ1-3; the D gene is possibly TRBD1 (5 bases). Trimming removed 6 bases at V and 3 bases at J, with 6 bases between. CDR3 length: 12 residues. In germline, CDR1 is MNHEY, CDR2 SVGAGI. DNA for the CDR3: TGTGCCAGCAGCGACAGTGGAAACACCATATATTTT. Its protein product is CASSDSGNTIYF.

This chain connects TRBV4-3 to TRBJ1-2; 8 positions agree with TRBD1. Germline CDR1 and CDR2: LGHNA and YSLEER. The CDR3 is 15 residues long. V was clipped by 4 bases and J by 2 bases; unmatched bases: 6. The DNA of the CDR3 is TGCGCCAGCAGCCCGGGGACAGGTCAGAACTATGGCTACACCTTC. Amino acids: CASSPGTGQNYGYTF.